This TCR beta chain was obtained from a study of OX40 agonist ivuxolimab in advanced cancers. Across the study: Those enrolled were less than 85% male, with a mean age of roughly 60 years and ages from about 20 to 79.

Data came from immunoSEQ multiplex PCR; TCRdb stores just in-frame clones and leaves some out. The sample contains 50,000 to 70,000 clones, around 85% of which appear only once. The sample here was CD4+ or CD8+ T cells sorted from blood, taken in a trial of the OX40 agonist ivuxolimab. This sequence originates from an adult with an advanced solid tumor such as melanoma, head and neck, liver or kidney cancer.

CDR3: CASSGHREKTQYF. In DNA, the CDR3 is TGTGCCAGTAGTGGCCACAGGGAGAAGACCCAGTACTTC. The chain employs TRBV19 and TRBJ2-5, with D possibly TRBD1 on 6 matching bases. The V end was cut by 5 bases, the J end by 6 bases, with 13 bases between. Germline values: CDR1 LNHDA, CDR2 SQIVND (reference sequence). This CDR3 is built from 13 residues.